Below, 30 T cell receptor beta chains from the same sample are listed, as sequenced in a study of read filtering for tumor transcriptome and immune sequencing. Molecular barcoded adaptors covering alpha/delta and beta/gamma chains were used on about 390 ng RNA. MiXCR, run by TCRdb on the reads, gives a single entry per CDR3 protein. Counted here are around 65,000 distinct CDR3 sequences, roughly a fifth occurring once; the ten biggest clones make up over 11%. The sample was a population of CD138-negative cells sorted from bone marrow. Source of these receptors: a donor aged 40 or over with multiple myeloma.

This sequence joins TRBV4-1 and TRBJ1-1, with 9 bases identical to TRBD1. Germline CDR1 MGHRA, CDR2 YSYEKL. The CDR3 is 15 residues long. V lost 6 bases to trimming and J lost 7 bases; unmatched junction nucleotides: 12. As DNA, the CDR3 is TGCGCCAGCAGGCCCCCGGGGACAGGGAGGGGTGAAGCTTTCTTT. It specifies CASRPPGTGRGEAFF.

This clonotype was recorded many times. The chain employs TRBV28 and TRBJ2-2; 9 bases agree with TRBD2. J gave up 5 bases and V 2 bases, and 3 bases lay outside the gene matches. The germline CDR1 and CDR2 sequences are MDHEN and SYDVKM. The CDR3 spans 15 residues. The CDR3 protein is CASSLAGGPTGELFF. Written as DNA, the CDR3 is TGTGCCAGCAGTTTAGCGGGAGGGCCGACCGGGGAGCTGTTTTTT.

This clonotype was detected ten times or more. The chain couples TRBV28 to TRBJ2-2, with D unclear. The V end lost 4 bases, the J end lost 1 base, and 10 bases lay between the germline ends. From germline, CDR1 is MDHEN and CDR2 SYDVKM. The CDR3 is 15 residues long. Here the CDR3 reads CASSSVGQNTGELFF. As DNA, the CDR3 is TGTGCCAGCAGTTCGGTTGGCCAGAACACCGGGGAGCTGTTTTTT.

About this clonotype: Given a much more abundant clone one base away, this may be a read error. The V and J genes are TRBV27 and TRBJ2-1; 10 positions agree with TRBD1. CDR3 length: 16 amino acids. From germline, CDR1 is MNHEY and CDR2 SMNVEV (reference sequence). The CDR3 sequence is CASRSSRQGAYNEQSF. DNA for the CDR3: TGTGCCAGCAGATCATCTAGACAGGGGGCCTACAATGAGCAGTCCTTC.

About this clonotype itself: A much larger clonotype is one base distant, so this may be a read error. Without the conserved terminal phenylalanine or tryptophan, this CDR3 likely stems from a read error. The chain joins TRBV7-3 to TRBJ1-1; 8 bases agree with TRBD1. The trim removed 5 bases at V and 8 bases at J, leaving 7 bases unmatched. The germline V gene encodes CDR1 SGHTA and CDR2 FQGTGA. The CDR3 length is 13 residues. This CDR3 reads CASSRSDRGEAFL. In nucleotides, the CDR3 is TGTGCCAGCAGCCGGTCTGACAGGGGAGAAGCTTTCCTT.

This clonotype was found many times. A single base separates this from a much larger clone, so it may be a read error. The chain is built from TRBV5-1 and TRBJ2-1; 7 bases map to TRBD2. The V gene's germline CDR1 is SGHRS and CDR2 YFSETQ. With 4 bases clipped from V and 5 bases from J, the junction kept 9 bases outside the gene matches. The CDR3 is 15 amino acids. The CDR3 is CASSPSGTSNNEQFF. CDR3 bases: TGCGCCAGCAGCCCGAGCGGGACTTCCAACAATGAGCAGTTCTTC.

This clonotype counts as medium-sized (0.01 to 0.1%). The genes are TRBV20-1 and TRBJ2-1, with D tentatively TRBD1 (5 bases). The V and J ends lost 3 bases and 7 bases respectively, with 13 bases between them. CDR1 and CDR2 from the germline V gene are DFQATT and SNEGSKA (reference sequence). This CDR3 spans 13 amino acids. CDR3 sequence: CSARGPPLNEQFF. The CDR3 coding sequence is TGCAGTGCTAGGGGGCCTCCCTTGAATGAGCAGTTCTTC.

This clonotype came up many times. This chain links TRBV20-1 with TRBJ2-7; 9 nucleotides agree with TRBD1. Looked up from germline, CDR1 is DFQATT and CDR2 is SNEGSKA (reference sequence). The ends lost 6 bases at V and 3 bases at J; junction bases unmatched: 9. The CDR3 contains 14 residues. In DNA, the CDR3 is TGCAGTGCAGGGGGGACAGGGTTAAACTACGAGCAGTACTTC. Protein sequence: CSAGGTGLNYEQYF.

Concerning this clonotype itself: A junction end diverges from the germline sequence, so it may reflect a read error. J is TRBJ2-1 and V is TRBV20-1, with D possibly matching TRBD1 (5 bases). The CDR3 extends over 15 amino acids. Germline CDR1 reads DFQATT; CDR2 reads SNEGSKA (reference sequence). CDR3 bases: TGCAGTGCTAGAGATCGCCAGGGATTTTACAACGAGCAGTTATTC. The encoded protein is CSARDRQGFYNEQLF.

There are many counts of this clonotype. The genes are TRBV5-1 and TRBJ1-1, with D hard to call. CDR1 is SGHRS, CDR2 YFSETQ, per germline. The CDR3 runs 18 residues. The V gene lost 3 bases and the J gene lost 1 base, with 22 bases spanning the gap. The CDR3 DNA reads TGCGCCAGCAGCTACAACCCCCTAGCCCCGAAATCGAACACTGAAGCTTTCTTT. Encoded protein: CASSYNPLAPKSNTEAFF.

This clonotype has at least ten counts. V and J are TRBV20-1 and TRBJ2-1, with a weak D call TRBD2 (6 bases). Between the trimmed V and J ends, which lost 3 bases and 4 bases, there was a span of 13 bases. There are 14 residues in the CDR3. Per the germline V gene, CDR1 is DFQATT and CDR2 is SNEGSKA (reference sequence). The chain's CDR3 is CSASRDSVYNEQFF. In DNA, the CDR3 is TGCAGTGCTAGTCGGGACTCTGTATACAATGAGCAGTTCTTC.

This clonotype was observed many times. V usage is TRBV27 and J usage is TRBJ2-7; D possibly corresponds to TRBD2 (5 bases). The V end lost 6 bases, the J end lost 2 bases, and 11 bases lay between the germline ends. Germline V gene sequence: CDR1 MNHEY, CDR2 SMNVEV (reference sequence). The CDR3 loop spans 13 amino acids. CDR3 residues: CASRNSGTYEQYF. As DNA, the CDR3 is TGTGCCAGCAGAAACAGCGGAACCTACGAGCAGTACTTC.

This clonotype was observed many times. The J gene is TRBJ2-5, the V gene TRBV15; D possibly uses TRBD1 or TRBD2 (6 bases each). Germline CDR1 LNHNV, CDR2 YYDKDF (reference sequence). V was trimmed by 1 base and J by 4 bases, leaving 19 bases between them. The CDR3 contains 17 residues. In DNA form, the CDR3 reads TGTGCCACCAGCAGAGGGTTTGTAGGGGGGCGTCGAGAGACCCAGTACTTC. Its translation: CATSRGFVGGRRETQYF. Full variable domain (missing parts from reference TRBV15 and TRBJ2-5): DAMVIQNPRYQVTQFGKPVTLSCSQTLNHNVMYWYQQKSSQAPKLLFHYYDKDFNNEADTPDNFQSRRPNTSFCFLDIRSPGLGDTAMYLCATSRGFVGGRRETQYFGPGTRLLVL.

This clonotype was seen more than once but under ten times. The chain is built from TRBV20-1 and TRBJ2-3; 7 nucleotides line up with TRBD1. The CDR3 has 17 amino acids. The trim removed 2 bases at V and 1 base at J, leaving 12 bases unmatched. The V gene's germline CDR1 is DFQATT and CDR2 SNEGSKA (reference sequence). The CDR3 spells CSARKAGTATGTDTQYF. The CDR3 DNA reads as TGCAGTGCTAGAAAAGCAGGGACAGCGACTGGCACAGATACGCAGTATTTT.

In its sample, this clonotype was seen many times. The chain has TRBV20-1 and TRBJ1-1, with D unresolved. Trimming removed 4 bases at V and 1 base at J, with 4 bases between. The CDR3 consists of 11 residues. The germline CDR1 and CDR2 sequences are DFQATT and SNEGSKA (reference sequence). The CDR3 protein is CSAKGNTEAFF. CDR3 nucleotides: TGCAGTGCTAAGGGGAACACTGAAGCTTTCTTT.

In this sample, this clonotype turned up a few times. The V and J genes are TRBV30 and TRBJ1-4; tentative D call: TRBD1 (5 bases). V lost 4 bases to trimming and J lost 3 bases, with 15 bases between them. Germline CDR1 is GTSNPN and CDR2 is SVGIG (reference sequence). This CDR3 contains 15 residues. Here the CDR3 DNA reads TGTGCCTGGACAACCAAGGGGCGGTCTAATGAAAAACTGTTTTTT. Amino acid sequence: CAWTTKGRSNEKLFF.

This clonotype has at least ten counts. CDR3 protein: CSAWGGEGQVVHEQYF. DNA for the CDR3: TGCAGTGCTTGGGGGGGGGAAGGACAGGTAGTCCACGAGCAGTACTTC. The chain uses TRBV20-1 and TRBJ2-7; either TRBD1 or TRBD2 may fit D (7 bases each). CDR3 length: 16 residues. Trimming removed 5 bases at V and 5 bases at J, with 25 bases between. Germline CDR1 is DFQATT and CDR2 is SNEGSKA (reference sequence).

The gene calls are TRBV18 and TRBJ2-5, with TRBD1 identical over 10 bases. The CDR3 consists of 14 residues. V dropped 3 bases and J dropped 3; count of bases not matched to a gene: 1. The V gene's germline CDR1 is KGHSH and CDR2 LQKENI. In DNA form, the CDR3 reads TGTGCCAGCTCACCCGGGACAGGGGAAGAGACCCAGTACTTC. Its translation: CASSPGTGEETQYF.

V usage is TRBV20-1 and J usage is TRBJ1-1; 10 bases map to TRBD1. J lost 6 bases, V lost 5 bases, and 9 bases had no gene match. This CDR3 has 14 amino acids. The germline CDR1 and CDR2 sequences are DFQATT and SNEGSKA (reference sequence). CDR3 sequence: CSAPKGTGDAEAFF. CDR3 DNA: TGCAGTGCTCCCAAAGGGACAGGGGACGCTGAAGCTTTCTTT.

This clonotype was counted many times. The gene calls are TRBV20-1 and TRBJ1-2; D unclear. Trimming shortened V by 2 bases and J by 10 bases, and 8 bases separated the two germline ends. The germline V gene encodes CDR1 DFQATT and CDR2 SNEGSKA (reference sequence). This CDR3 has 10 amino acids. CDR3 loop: CSARFPDYTF. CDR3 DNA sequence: TGCAGTGCTAGATTCCCTGACTACACCTTC.

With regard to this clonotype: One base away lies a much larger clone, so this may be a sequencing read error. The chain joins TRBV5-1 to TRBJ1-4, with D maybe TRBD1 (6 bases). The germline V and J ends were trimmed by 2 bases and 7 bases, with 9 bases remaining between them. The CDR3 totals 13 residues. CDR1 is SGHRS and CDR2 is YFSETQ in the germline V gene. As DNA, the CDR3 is TGCGCCAGCAGCTTCACGGACAGTGAAAAACTGTTTTTT. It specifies CASSFTDSEKLFF.

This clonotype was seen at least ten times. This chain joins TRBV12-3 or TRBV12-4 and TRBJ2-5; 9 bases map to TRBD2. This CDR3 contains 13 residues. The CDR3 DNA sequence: TGTGAGATTCCCAGCGGGGGGATGGAGACCCAGTACTTC. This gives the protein CEIPSGGMETQYF.

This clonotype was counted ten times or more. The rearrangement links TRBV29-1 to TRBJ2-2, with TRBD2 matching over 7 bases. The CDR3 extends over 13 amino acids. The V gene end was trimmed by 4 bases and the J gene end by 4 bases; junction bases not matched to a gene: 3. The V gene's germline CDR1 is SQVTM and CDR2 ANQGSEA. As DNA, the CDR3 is TGCAGCGTTGGGCGGGAGACCACCGGGGAGCTGTTTTTT. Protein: CSVGRETTGELFF.

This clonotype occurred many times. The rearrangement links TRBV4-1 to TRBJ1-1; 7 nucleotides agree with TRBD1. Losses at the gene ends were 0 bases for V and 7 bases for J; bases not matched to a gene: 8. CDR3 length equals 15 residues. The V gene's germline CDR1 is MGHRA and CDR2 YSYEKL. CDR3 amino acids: CASSQDVGQTYEAFF. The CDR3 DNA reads TGCGCCAGCAGCCAAGATGTGGGACAGACCTATGAAGCTTTCTTT.

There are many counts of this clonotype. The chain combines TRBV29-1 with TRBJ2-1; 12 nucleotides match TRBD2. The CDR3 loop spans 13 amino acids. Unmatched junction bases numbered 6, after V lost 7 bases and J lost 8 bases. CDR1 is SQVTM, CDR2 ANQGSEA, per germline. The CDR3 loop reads CSAPSGGADEQFF. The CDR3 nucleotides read TGCAGCGCCCCTAGCGGGGGGGCGGATGAGCAGTTCTTC.

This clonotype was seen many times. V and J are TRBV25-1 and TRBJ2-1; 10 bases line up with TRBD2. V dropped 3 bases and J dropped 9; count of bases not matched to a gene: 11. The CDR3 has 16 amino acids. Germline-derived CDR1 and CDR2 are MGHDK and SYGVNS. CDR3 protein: CASSEASLAGAGEQFF. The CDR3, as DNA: TGTGCCAGCAGTGAGGCGTCGCTAGCGGGAGCAGGTGAGCAGTTCTTC.

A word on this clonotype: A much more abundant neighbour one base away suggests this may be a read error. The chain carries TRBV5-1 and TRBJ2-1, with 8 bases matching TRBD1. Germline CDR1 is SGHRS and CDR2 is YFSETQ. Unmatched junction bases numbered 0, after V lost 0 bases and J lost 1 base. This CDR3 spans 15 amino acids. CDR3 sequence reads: CASSLDRGSYNEQFF. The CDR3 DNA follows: TGCGCCAGCAGCTTGGACAGGGGGTCCTACAATGAGCAGTTCTTC.

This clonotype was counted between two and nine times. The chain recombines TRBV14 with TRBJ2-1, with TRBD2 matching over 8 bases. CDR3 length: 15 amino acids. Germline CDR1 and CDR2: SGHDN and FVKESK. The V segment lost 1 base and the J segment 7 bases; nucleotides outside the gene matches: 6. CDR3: CASSQVSGIGNEQFF. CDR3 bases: TGTGCCAGCAGCCAAGTTAGCGGGATAGGTAATGAGCAGTTCTTC.

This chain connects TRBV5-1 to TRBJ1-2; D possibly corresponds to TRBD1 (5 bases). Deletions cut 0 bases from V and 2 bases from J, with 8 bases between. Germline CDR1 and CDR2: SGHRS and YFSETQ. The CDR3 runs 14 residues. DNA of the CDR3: TGCGCCAGCAGCTTGGAGACAGCCAACTATGGCTACACCTTC. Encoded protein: CASSLETANYGYTF.

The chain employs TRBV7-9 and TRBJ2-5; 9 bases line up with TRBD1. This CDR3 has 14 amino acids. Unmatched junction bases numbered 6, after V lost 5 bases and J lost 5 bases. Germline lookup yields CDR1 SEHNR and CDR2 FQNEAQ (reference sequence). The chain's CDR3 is CASSTGTGYETQYF. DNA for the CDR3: TGTGCCAGCAGCACCGGGACAGGGTACGAGACCCAGTACTTC.